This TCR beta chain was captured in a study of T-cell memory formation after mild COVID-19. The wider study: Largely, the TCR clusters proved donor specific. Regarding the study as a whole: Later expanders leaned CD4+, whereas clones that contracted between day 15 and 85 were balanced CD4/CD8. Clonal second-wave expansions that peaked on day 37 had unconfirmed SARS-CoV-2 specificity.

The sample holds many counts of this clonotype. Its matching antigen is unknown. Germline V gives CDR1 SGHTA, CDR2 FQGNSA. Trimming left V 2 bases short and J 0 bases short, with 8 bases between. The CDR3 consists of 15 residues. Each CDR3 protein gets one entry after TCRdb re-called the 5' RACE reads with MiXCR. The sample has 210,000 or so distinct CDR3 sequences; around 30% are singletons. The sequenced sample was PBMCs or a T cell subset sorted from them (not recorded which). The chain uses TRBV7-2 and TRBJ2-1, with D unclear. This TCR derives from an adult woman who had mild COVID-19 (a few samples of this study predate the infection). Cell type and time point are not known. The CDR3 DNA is TGTGCCAGCAGCTTATCGGTTAGCTCCTACAATGAGCAGTTCTTC. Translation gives CASSLSVSSYNEQFF.